These 29 T cell receptor beta chains were all obtained from the same sample, sequenced in a study of T cell responses to AZD1222 COVID-19 vaccine. Here immunoSEQ multiplex PCR was the method, and the copy in TCRdb shows in-frame clones only, minus some. The table lists about 96,000 clones, 80% to 90% of them singletons. Sequencing was performed on peripheral blood, taken on day 0 of AZD1222 vaccination. The receptor source for this set is an adult in good health.

This sequence joins TRBV5-4 and TRBJ1-1; D is undetermined. CDR1 and CDR2 from the germline V gene are SGHNT and YYREEE (reference sequence). CDR3 length: 13 amino acids. The V end lost 2 bases, the J end lost 1 base, and 6 bases lay between the germline ends. As DNA, the CDR3 is TGTGCCAGCAGCTTCTCCCGGAACACTGAAGCTTTCTTT. The encoded protein is CASSFSRNTEAFF.

The chain employs TRBV7-2 and TRBJ2-1; 8 nucleotides agree with TRBD2. V trimming: 0 bases; J trimming: 9 bases; junction bases outside the gene matches: 7. The germline CDR1 and CDR2 sequences are SGHTA and FQGNSA. The CDR3 contains 15 residues. In DNA form, the CDR3 reads TGTGCCAGCAGCTTAGCCGGGGGGGCCTCGGTTGAGCAGTTCTTC. This gives the protein CASSLAGGASVEQFF.

This clone occurred once. J is TRBJ2-3 and V is TRBV2, with TRBD1 identical over 8 bases. This CDR3 spans 13 amino acids. The V gene end was trimmed by 7 bases and the J gene end by 4 bases; junction bases not matched to a gene: 4. Per the germline V gene, CDR1 is SNHLY and CDR2 is FYNNEI. This CDR3 reads CASKDRGADTQYF. The CDR3 bases are TGTGCCAGCAAAGACAGGGGAGCAGATACGCAGTATTTT.

The V call is TRBV10-2, the J call TRBJ2-5, with TRBD2 as a possible D gene (6 bases). The ends were cut back, 3 bases at V and 8 bases at J, with 16 bases in the middle. This CDR3 has 14 residues. CDR1 and CDR2 from the germline V gene are WSHSY and SAAADI. The CDR3 nucleotides read TGCGCCAGCAGTGATGGAGGGCCGCCGCCCACCCAGTACTTC. Translated, it gives CASSDGGPPPTQYF.

The CDR3 is CASSPPGDSLVGYTF. For the CDR3, the DNA is TGTGCCAGCTCACCACCGGGGGACAGCTTGGTAGGCTACACCTTC. The gene calls are TRBV18 and TRBJ1-2; 7 bases fit TRBD1. CDR1 and CDR2 (germline): KGHSH, LQKENI. J lost 8 bases, V lost 0 bases, and 9 bases had no gene match. The CDR3 covers 15 residues.

The rearrangement joins TRBV7-3 to TRBJ1-2; TRBD1 agrees at 7 bases. The CDR3 consists of 15 residues. With V trimmed by 2 bases and J by 8 bases, 11 bases remained unmatched. Germline-derived CDR1 and CDR2 are SGHTA and FQGTGA. Here the CDR3 reads CASSLDRERFDGYTF. The CDR3 DNA reads as TGTGCCAGCAGCTTAGACAGGGAAAGGTTTGACGGCTACACCTTC. The full variable domain, in which reference TRBV7-3 and TRBJ1-2 provide the parts outside the CDR3, is GAGVSQTPSNKVTEKGKYVELRCDPISGHTALYWYRQSLGQGPEFLIYFQGTGAADDSGLPNDRFFAVRPEGSVSTLKIQRTERGDSAVYLCASSLDRERFDGYTFGSGTRLTVV.

The rearrangement joins TRBV19 to TRBJ1-1; D gene unclear. This CDR3 has 14 residues. Trimming cost V 3 bases and J 3 bases, with 11 bases left between them. Germline V gene lookup returns CDR1 LNHDA and CDR2 SQIVND (reference sequence). The CDR3 DNA is TGTGCCAGTAGTATCGCGGTTGCGGACACTGAAGCTTTCTTT. As protein: CASSIAVADTEAFF.

The V gene is TRBV6-5, the J gene TRBJ2-1, with 15 nucleotides matching TRBD2. The CDR3 has 15 amino acids. The trim removed 5 bases at V and 14 bases at J, leaving 10 bases unmatched. Germline CDR1 reads MNHEY; CDR2 reads SVGAGI. In DNA, the CDR3 is TGTGCCAGCAGTCTCCGGACTAGCGGGGGGGACCTAGAGTTCTTC. This codes for CASSLRTSGGDLEFF.

V is TRBV7-9 and J is TRBJ2-6; 7 bases match TRBD1. The V gene's germline CDR1 is SEHNR and CDR2 FQNEAQ (reference sequence). The V and J ends lost 0 bases and 0 bases, in that order; junction bases with no gene match: 5. The CDR3 extends over 18 amino acids. CDR3 amino acids: CASSLAGGGPSGANVLTF. The CDR3 coding sequence is TGTGCCAGCAGCTTAGCAGGGGGCGGTCCCTCTGGGGCCAACGTCCTGACTTTC.

V usage is TRBV28 and J usage is TRBJ2-7, with D possibly TRBD1 on 5 matching bases. The CDR3 consists of 13 residues. Germline lookup yields CDR1 MDHEN and CDR2 SYDVKM. V gave up 5 bases and J gave up 3 bases, with 11 bases separating them. The CDR3 bases are TGTGCCAGCAGTCGACAGCAATACTACGAGCAGTACTTC. This codes for CASSRQQYYEQYF. The variable domain in full, completed from reference TRBV28 and TRBJ2-7, reads DVKVTQSSRYLVKRTGEKVFLECVQDMDHENMFWYRQDPGLGLRLIYFSYDVKMKEKGDIPEGYSVSREKKERFSLILESASTNQTSMYLCASSRQQYYEQYFGPGTRLTVT.

This chain links TRBV10-3 with TRBJ1-2; no firm D call. From germline, CDR1 is ENHRY and CDR2 SYGVKD. This CDR3 is 13 amino acids long. With 3 bases removed from V and 6 bases from J, the gap between germline ends came to 11 bases. The CDR3 sequence: CAISDDRGDGYTF. DNA for the CDR3: TGTGCCATCAGTGATGATCGGGGAGATGGCTACACCTTC.

This chain joins TRBV6-4 and TRBJ2-1; TRBD1 matches 7 bases. Germline V gene data show CDR1 as MRHNA and CDR2 as SNTAGT. This CDR3 spans 16 amino acids. The trim removed 4 bases at V and 6 bases at J, leaving 12 bases unmatched. CDR3 coding DNA: TGTGCCAGCAGTGTTGAAGGGGGCAGGGTTCCCAATGAGCAGTTCTTC. Translation gives CASSVEGGRVPNEQFF.

The chain uses TRBV9 and TRBJ2-7; 9 bases map to TRBD1. This CDR3 is 14 amino acids long. Trimming cost V 4 bases and J 7 bases; bases outside gene matches: 9. CDR1 SGDLS and CDR2 YYNGEE come from the germline V gene. CDR3 bases: TGTGCCAGCAGCAACCATGGGACAGGGAATGAGCAGTACTTC. This translates into CASSNHGTGNEQYF.

This chain connects TRBV19 to TRBJ2-3, with D perhaps TRBD1 (6 bases). V lost 6 bases and J 6 bases, leaving 16 bases between the germline ends. The CDR3 extends over 14 amino acids. Germline V CDR1 and CDR2: LNHDA, SQIVND (reference sequence). The CDR3 protein is CASSPGHSGDTQYF. CDR3 DNA: TGTGCCAGTAGCCCGGGACATAGTGGCGATACGCAGTATTTT.

The chain couples TRBV29-1 to TRBJ2-6, with D perhaps matching TRBD1 (6 bases). The germline V and J ends were trimmed by 5 bases and 2 bases, with 10 bases remaining between them. The CDR3 spans 14 residues. In germline, CDR1 is SQVTM, CDR2 ANQGSEA. The CDR3 coding sequence is TGCAGCGTTTTAGCAGGGGCTGGGGCCAACGTCCTGACTTTC. It is translated as CSVLAGAGANVLTF.

This clone was observed once. The genes are TRBV4-2 and TRBJ2-1, with 11 bases aligning to TRBD2. V shed 3 bases and J 3 bases; nucleotides not matched to a gene: 7. This CDR3 has 17 amino acids. Germline V CDR1 and CDR2: LGHNA, YNFKEQ. CDR3 DNA: TGTGCCAGCAGCCAGGCCTCTAGCGGGGGGATCTACAATGAGCAGTTCTTC. Translation: CASSQASSGGIYNEQFF.

The chain has TRBV5-4 and TRBJ2-7, with a weak D call TRBD1 (6 bases). V gave up 1 base and J gave up 4 bases, with 12 bases separating them. The CDR3 runs to 14 residues. Germline CDR1 SGHNT, CDR2 YYREEE (reference sequence). The CDR3 sequence: CASSLLGQRYEQYF. The CDR3 DNA sequence: TGTGCCAGCAGCTTGTTGGGACAACGTTACGAGCAGTACTTC. The whole variable domain, filled in from reference TRBV5-4 and TRBJ2-7, reads ETGVTQSPTHLIKTRGQQVTLRCSSQSGHNTVSWYQQALGQGPQFIFQYYREEENGRGNFPPRFSGLQFPNYSSELNVNALELDDSALYLCASSLLGQRYEQYFGPGTRLTVT.

The rearrangement links TRBV27 to TRBJ2-7; TRBD1 or TRBD2 may be the D gene (6 bases each). The CDR3 spans 16 residues. The V gene's germline CDR1 is MNHEY and CDR2 SMNVEV (reference sequence). V was shortened by 4 bases and J by 2 bases, with 18 bases between the two germline ends. For the CDR3, the DNA is TGTGCCAGCAGTTCTGGGGGGCAGGGACTTACCTACGAGCAGTACTTC. Translating it yields CASSSGGQGLTYEQYF.

This chain connects TRBV9 to TRBJ1-3; D is uncertain. This CDR3 is built from 17 residues. The germline V gene has CDR1 SGDLS and CDR2 YYNGEE. The V end was cut by 6 bases, the J end by 0 bases, with 19 bases between. CDR3 DNA sequence: TGTGCCAGCACCCCCACCGGGCGGACCTACTCTGGAAACACCATATATTTT. It codes for CASTPTGRTYSGNTIYF.

This chain uses TRBV6-6 with TRBJ2-3; 7 bases fit TRBD2. CDR3 length: 15 residues. Unmatched junction bases numbered 6, after V lost 6 bases and J lost 0 bases. Looked up from germline, CDR1 is MNHNY and CDR2 is SVGAGI (reference sequence). CDR3 loop: CASRTEGGSTDTQYF. In DNA, the CDR3 is TGTGCCAGCAGGACCGAGGGAGGGAGCACAGATACGCAGTATTTT.

V and J are TRBV5-5 and TRBJ1-1; unclear D gene. Germline CDR1 and CDR2: SGHKS and YYEKEE (reference sequence). V was shortened by 2 bases and J by 5 bases, with 7 bases between the two germline ends. The CDR3 spans 12 residues. The CDR3 is CASSFGVTEAFF. For the CDR3, the DNA is TGTGCCAGCAGCTTCGGTGTGACTGAAGCTTTCTTT.

This clone has more than one count but fewer than ten. The genes are TRBV27 and TRBJ1-1; TRBD1 matches 10 bases. V shed 6 bases and J 6 bases; nucleotides not matched to a gene: 10. The CDR3 has 15 amino acids. The germline gives CDR1 MNHEY, CDR2 SMNVEV (reference sequence). In DNA form, the CDR3 reads TGTGCCAGCAGCCGTCGGACAGGGGGTAAGGCTGAAGCTTTCTTT. Protein sequence: CASSRRTGGKAEAFF.

This chain uses TRBV9 with TRBJ2-1; D is uncertain. CDR1 SGDLS and CDR2 YYNGEE come from the germline V gene. This CDR3 contains 14 residues. The V end was cut by 0 bases, the J end by 8 bases, with 12 bases between. Here the CDR3 DNA reads TGTGCCAGCAGCGTAGCTGTTAGGTCGGATGAGCAGTTCTTC. Translated: CASSVAVRSDEQFF.

The chain links TRBV2 to TRBJ1-5; D uncertain. The CDR3 spans 15 residues. Trimming took 3 bases from V and 0 from J, leaving 9 bases between them. In germline, CDR1 is SNHLY, CDR2 FYNNEI. Written as DNA, the CDR3 is TGTGCCAGCAGTGATTCAGTTAATAGCAATCAGCCCCAGCATTTT. Translation gives CASSDSVNSNQPQHF.

The chain carries TRBV6-6 and TRBJ2-1; 13 bases agree with TRBD2. Germline-derived CDR1 and CDR2 are MNHNY and SVGAGI (reference sequence). The trim removed 5 bases at V and 4 bases at J, leaving 5 bases unmatched. This CDR3 is built from 16 residues. For the CDR3, the DNA is TGTGCCAGCAGTCGACTAGCGGGGGGAGAATACAATGAGCAGTTCTTC. Amino acid sequence: CASSRLAGGEYNEQFF.

This rearrangement joins TRBV5-1 to TRBJ1-5, with a tentative D call TRBD1 (6 bases). This CDR3 is 14 amino acids long. V gave up 0 bases and J gave up 4 bases, with 8 bases separating them. The germline V gene has CDR1 SGHRS and CDR2 YFSETQ. The CDR3 spells CASSLEGGNQPQHF. CDR3 bases: TGCGCCAGCAGCTTGGAAGGGGGAAATCAGCCCCAGCATTTT.

V usage is TRBV27 and J usage is TRBJ1-6; the D is unclear. This CDR3 has 15 residues. CDR1 MNHEY and CDR2 SMNVEV come from the germline V gene (reference sequence). V was cut by 1 base and J by 0 bases, with 4 bases left in between. CDR3 DNA: TGTGCCAGCAGTTTATACAACTCCTATAATTCACCCCTCCACTTT. Amino acid sequence: CASSLYNSYNSPLHF.

This rearrangement joins TRBV7-6 to TRBJ2-1; D is unclear. The germline V gene has CDR1 SGHVS and CDR2 FNYEAQ. CDR3 length: 12 amino acids. Trimming stripped 1 base from V and 7 bases from J, with 5 bases between. The CDR3 here is CASSLVMNEQFF. Here the CDR3 DNA reads TGTGCCAGCAGCTTAGTAATGAATGAGCAGTTCTTC.

This chain uses TRBV15 with TRBJ2-7; D may be TRBD2 (5 bases). This CDR3 spans 14 amino acids. The germline CDR1 and CDR2 sequences are LNHNV and YYDKDF (reference sequence). V was clipped by 1 base and J by 5 bases, with 12 bases between them. CDR3 in DNA: TGTGCCACCAGCAGAGGGGGTAGCGAGAACGAGCAGTACTTC. It is translated as CATSRGGSENEQYF.